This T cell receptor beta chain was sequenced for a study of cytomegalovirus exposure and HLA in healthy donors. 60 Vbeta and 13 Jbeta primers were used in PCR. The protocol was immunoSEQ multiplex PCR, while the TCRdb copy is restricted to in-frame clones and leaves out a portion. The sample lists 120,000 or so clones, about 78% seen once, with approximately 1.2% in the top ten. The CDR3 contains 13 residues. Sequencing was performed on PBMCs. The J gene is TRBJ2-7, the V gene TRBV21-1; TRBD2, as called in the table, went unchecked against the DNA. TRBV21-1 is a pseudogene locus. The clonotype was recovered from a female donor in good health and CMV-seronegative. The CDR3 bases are TGTGCCAGCAGCCCTAAAAACGTCTACGAGCAGTACTTC. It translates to CASSPKNVYEQYF.